These 22 T cell receptor beta chains came from one sample sequenced in a study of T cells in tuberculosis. Data came from immunoSEQ multiplex PCR; TCRdb stores just in-frame clones and leaves some out. This table has about 30,000 clones, approximately 95% appearing once. Sequencing was carried out using PBMCs. The receptors stem from a donor between 10 and 35 years old with latent tuberculosis or without tuberculosis infection.

The chain recombines TRBV6-5 with TRBJ1-2; D remains ambiguous. V gave up 2 bases and J gave up 7 bases, with 17 bases separating them. This CDR3 spans 15 amino acids. CDR1 and CDR2 from the germline V gene are MNHEY and SVGAGI. The CDR3 DNA sequence: TGTGCCAGCAGTTACATCGCCTCGGGAGTCGGTGGCTACACCTTC. Its translation: CASSYIASGVGGYTF.

V gene TRBV19 combines with J gene TRBJ2-5; D remains ambiguous. Trimming left V 3 bases short and J 3 bases short, with 2 bases between. The CDR3 is 11 amino acids. Germline V gives CDR1 LNHDA, CDR2 SQIVND (reference sequence). CDR3 sequence: CASSIKETQYF. Written as DNA, the CDR3 is TGTGCCAGTAGTATCAAAGAGACCCAGTACTTC.

CDR3 DNA sequence: TGTGCCAGCAGCTCCAGGGGGCCCATCACTGAAGCTTTCTTT. Translating it yields CASSSRGPITEAFF. The rearrangement links TRBV7-8 to TRBJ1-1; TRBD1 aligns across 8 bases. The CDR3 length is 14 residues. The V segment lost 4 bases and the J segment 4 bases; nucleotides outside the gene matches: 5. CDR1 and CDR2 (germline): SGHVS, FQNEAQ.

The chain combines TRBV9 with TRBJ2-3; tentative D call: TRBD1 (6 bases). Trimming removed 0 bases from V and 1 base from J, with 12 bases in between. The germline V gene encodes CDR1 SGDLS and CDR2 YYNGEE. The CDR3 has 16 residues. The CDR3 DNA sequence: TGTGCCAGCAGCGTAGAAGGGGGTAGCGGCACAGATACGCAGTATTTT. Translated, it gives CASSVEGGSGTDTQYF. The whole variable domain, remainder taken from reference TRBV9 and TRBJ2-3, is DSGVTQTPKHLITATGQRVTLRCSPRSGDLSVYWYQQSLDQGLQFLIQYYNGEERAKGNILERFSAQQFPDLHSELNLSSLELGDSALYFCASSVEGGSGTDTQYFGPGTRLTVL.

The gene calls are TRBV4-3 and TRBJ2-1; D possibly corresponds to TRBD2 (5 bases). Germline V gene lookup returns CDR1 LGHNA and CDR2 YSLEER. The CDR3 contains 13 residues. The V end was cut by 0 bases, the J end by 12 bases, with 12 bases between. The CDR3 protein is CASSQEKISGQFF. The CDR3 DNA is TGCGCCAGCAGCCAAGAGAAAATCAGCGGGCAGTTCTTC.

V gene TRBV7-2 combines with J gene TRBJ1-2; unclear D gene. The CDR3 is made up of 14 amino acids. Trimming removed 3 bases at V and 4 bases at J, with 12 bases between. CDR1 SGHTA and CDR2 FQGNSA come from the germline V gene. This CDR3 is CASSFGSGPYGYTF. The DNA for the CDR3 is TGTGCCAGCAGCTTCGGCAGCGGCCCCTATGGCTACACCTTC.

This clone occurred once. The chain has TRBV6-1 and TRBJ1-3, with 7 bases fitting TRBD1. Looked up from germline, CDR1 is MNHNS and CDR2 is SASEGT. V dropped 6 bases and J dropped 6; count of bases not matched to a gene: 11. The CDR3 is 15 amino acids. The CDR3 DNA reads as TGTGCCAGCAGCCGGACAGGTGTTTTGGAAAACACCATATATTTT. This sequence encodes CASSRTGVLENTIYF.

V gene TRBV2 combines with J gene TRBJ2-7, with 9 bases that match TRBD1. The ends lost 8 bases at V and 2 bases at J; junction bases unmatched: 7. CDR1 is SNHLY, CDR2 FYNNEI, per germline. The CDR3 totals 14 residues. This CDR3 is CASRFGQGTYEQYF. The DNA of the CDR3 is TGTGCCAGCCGTTTCGGACAGGGGACCTACGAGCAGTACTTC. Complete variable domain (other parts from reference TRBV2 and TRBJ2-7): EPEVTQTPSHQVTQMGQEVILRCVPISNHLYFYWYRQILGQKVEFLVSFYNNEISEKSEIFDDQFSVERPDGSNFTLKIRSTKLEDSAMYFCASRFGQGTYEQYFGPGTRLTVT.

The J gene is TRBJ1-5, the V gene TRBV5-6; D perhaps matches TRBD1 (6 bases). V lost 3 bases and J 0 bases, leaving 10 bases between the germline ends. This CDR3 has 15 amino acids. Germline assignment: CDR1 SGHDT and CDR2 YYEEEE. CDR3 in amino acids: CASSSYRDSNQPQHF. In nucleotides, the CDR3 is TGTGCCAGCAGCTCCTACAGGGATAGCAATCAGCCCCAGCATTTT.

The chain couples TRBV27 to TRBJ2-7; TRBD2 aligns across 8 bases. The CDR3 spans 14 residues. Per the germline V gene, CDR1 is MNHEY and CDR2 is SMNVEV (reference sequence). Trimming removed 5 bases from V and 5 bases from J; junction bases left unmatched: 8. CDR3 in amino acids: CASSTGLAGHEQYF. CDR3 in DNA: TGTGCCAGCAGTACAGGACTAGCCGGCCACGAGCAGTACTTC.

V gene TRBV27 combines with J gene TRBJ1-5; D perhaps matches TRBD1 (5 bases). The CDR3 has 15 amino acids. Looked up from germline, CDR1 is MNHEY and CDR2 is SMNVEV (reference sequence). Trimming shortened V by 0 bases and J by 5 bases, and 11 bases separated the two germline ends. The CDR3 reads CASSLSSDSYQPQHF. In DNA, the CDR3 is TGTGCCAGCAGTTTATCGTCTGACAGCTATCAGCCCCAGCATTTT.

This clone was detected once. V gene TRBV5-1 combines with J gene TRBJ2-7, with TRBD2 identical over 8 bases. Germline V lookup: CDR1 SGHRS, CDR2 YFSETQ. CDR3 length: 13 residues. V lost 7 bases and J lost 3; bases outside the gene matches: 6. The DNA for the CDR3 is TGCGCCAGCGGTTTTGCGGGAGGCTACGAGCAGTACTTC. Its protein product is CASGFAGGYEQYF. The variable domain in full, completed from reference TRBV5-1 and TRBJ2-7, reads KAGVTQTPRYLIKTRGQQVTLSCSPISGHRSVSWYQQTPGQGLQFLFEYFSETQRNKGNFPGRFSGRQFSNSRSEMNVSTLELGDSALYLCASGFAGGYEQYFGPGTRLTVT.

This sequence joins TRBV7-9 and TRBJ1-5; D might be TRBD1 (5 bases). Deletions cut 1 base from V and 6 bases from J, with 10 bases between. The CDR3 contains 14 residues. The V gene's germline CDR1 is SEHNR and CDR2 FQNEAQ (reference sequence). The CDR3 DNA reads TGTGCCAGCAGCTTAGGGCAGGGTGGTCAGCCCCAGCATTTT. Encoded protein: CASSLGQGGQPQHF.

V and J are TRBV7-6 and TRBJ2-3; TRBD2 matches at 9 bases. Trimming cost V 5 bases and J 2 bases; bases outside gene matches: 8. The CDR3 covers 16 residues. CDR1 is SGHVS and CDR2 is FNYEAQ in the germline V gene. CDR3 nucleotide sequence: TGTGCCAGCAGCCTCCGCTCTAGCGGGGCCACAGATACGCAGTATTTT. Its protein product is CASSLRSSGATDTQYF.

The sample holds one count of this clone. The genes are TRBV27 and TRBJ1-4; TRBD1 matches at 7 bases. From germline, CDR1 is MNHEY and CDR2 SMNVEV (reference sequence). The CDR3 loop spans 18 amino acids. J lost 0 bases, V lost 6 bases, and 13 bases had no gene match. DNA for the CDR3: TGTGCCAGCAGCCCCCCGGGACAGCATAAGGCAACTAATGAAAAACTGTTTTTT. Amino acids: CASSPPGQHKATNEKLFF.

This chain connects TRBV27 to TRBJ2-2; possibly TRBD2 for D (6 bases). Germline V gene sequence: CDR1 MNHEY, CDR2 SMNVEV (reference sequence). V shed 3 bases and J shed 6 bases, with 8 bases lying between them. The CDR3 has 13 residues. As DNA, the CDR3 is TGTGCCAGCAGTTTCAGGGAGGCCGGGGAGCTGTTTTTT. Translated: CASSFREAGELFF.

The chain combines TRBV28 with TRBJ2-5, with D maybe TRBD1 (5 bases). The CDR3 contains 15 residues. Trimming stripped 4 bases from V and 3 bases from J, with 15 bases between. Looked up from germline, CDR1 is MDHEN and CDR2 is SYDVKM. The CDR3 region is CASSSQFSREETQYF. CDR3 bases: TGTGCCAGCAGTTCCCAATTCTCCAGGGAAGAGACCCAGTACTTC. Supplemented by reference TRBV28 and TRBJ2-5, the full variable domain reads DVKVTQSSRYLVKRTGEKVFLECVQDMDHENMFWYRQDPGLGLRLIYFSYDVKMKEKGDIPEGYSVSREKKERFSLILESASTNQTSMYLCASSSQFSREETQYFGPGTRLLVL.

The chain uses TRBV7-2 and TRBJ2-7; D is possibly TRBD1 (6 bases). V lost 7 bases and J lost 0, with 19 bases in between. CDR3 length: 16 amino acids. Germline V CDR1 and CDR2: SGHTA, FQGNSA. In DNA, the CDR3 is TGTGCCAGCACTATACGAGGGGGTTCTAGCTCCTACGAGCAGTACTTC. Translating gives CASTIRGGSSSYEQYF.

The chain joins TRBV18 to TRBJ2-7, with D tentatively TRBD2 (5 bases). The germline CDR1 and CDR2 sequences are KGHSH and LQKENI. The CDR3 runs to 12 residues. Trimming shortened V by 2 bases and J by 5 bases, and 7 bases separated the two germline ends. The CDR3 spells CASSPGLNEQYF. The CDR3 DNA reads TGTGCCAGCTCACCAGGACTCAACGAGCAGTACTTC.

The CDR3 loop reads CASSSGTGTELVNEQFF. CDR3 in DNA: TGTGCCAGCTCATCCGGTACCGGGACAGAATTAGTCAATGAGCAGTTCTTC. The J gene is TRBJ2-1, the V gene TRBV18, with 7 nucleotides matching TRBD1. Trimming at V came to 5 bases and at J to 6 bases, leaving 16 bases not matched to a gene. This CDR3 region has 17 residues. Germline V gene data show CDR1 as KGHSH and CDR2 as LQKENI.

This clone was observed a single time. This chain uses TRBV5-4 with TRBJ1-1; possibly TRBD1 for D (5 bases). The CDR3 is made up of 14 amino acids. Trimming removed 1 base at V and 2 bases at J, with 9 bases between. Germline-derived CDR1 and CDR2 are SGHNT and YYREEE (reference sequence). The CDR3 nucleotides are TGTGCCAGCAGCTTGTGGCAGGGTAACACTGAAGCTTTCTTT. Translated, it gives CASSLWQGNTEAFF. The full variable domain, its missing parts supplied by reference TRBV5-4 and TRBJ1-1, is ETGVTQSPTHLIKTRGQQVTLRCSSQSGHNTVSWYQQALGQGPQFIFQYYREEENGRGNFPPRFSGLQFPNYSSELNVNALELDDSALYLCASSLWQGNTEAFFGQGTRLTVV.

DNA for the CDR3: TGTGCCAGCAGCTTGGCCAGGGGCACAGATACGCAGTATTTT. Residues: CASSLARGTDTQYF. V and J are TRBV5-8 and TRBJ2-3, with D maybe TRBD1 (5 bases). The V gene lost 0 bases and the J gene lost 1 base, with 6 bases spanning the gap. Germline assignment: CDR1 SGHTS and CDR2 YDEGEE. CDR3 length: 14 residues. The variable domain in full, with the rest retrieved from reference TRBV5-8 and TRBJ2-3, is EAGVTQSPTHLIKTRGQQATLRCSPISGHTSVYWYQQALGLGLQFLLWYDEGEERNRGNFPPRFSGRQFPNYSSELNVNALELEDSALYLCASSLARGTDTQYFGPGTRLTVL.